These 5 T cell receptor beta chains were all obtained from the same sample, sequenced in a study of blood T cell repertoires in COVID-19. Some clones are missing from TCRdb's copy, which holds only in-frame ones; the method was immunoSEQ multiplex PCR. In the table there are some 58,000 clones, about 80% of which are singletons. Sequencing used peripheral blood. Receptor source: a man aged 50 or older with COVID-19, enrolled during active disease.

The table lists this clone with a count of one. V usage is TRBV2 and J usage is TRBJ1-2; 9 nucleotides line up with TRBD1. CDR3 size: 15 residues. Per the germline V gene, CDR1 is SNHLY and CDR2 is FYNNEI. Trimming removed 6 bases from V and 8 bases from J; junction bases left unmatched: 13. The CDR3 bases are TGTGCCAGCAGGAAACCGACAGGGGGAATTAGAGGCTACACCTTC. Translating it yields CASRKPTGGIRGYTF. The entire variable domain, with the rest obtained from reference TRBV2 and TRBJ1-2, is as follows: EPEVTQTPSHQVTQMGQEVILRCVPISNHLYFYWYRQILGQKVEFLVSFYNNEISEKSEIFDDQFSVERPDGSNFTLKIRSTKLEDSAMYFCASRKPTGGIRGYTFGSGTRLTVV.

This rearrangement joins TRBV19 to TRBJ2-5; 10 bases match TRBD1. The CDR3 is 15 amino acids. Per the germline V gene, CDR1 is LNHDA and CDR2 is SQIVND (reference sequence). V was clipped by 11 bases and J by 5 bases; unmatched bases: 14. This CDR3 reads CAEYRRDRGRETQYF. CDR3 in DNA: TGTGCCGAGTACCGCCGGGACAGGGGTCGGGAGACCCAGTACTTC.

The V gene is TRBV27, the J gene TRBJ2-5, with 11 bases aligning to TRBD2. The CDR3 runs to 16 residues. Trimming cost V 4 bases and J 5 bases; bases outside gene matches: 9. CDR1 is MNHEY, CDR2 SMNVEV, per germline (reference sequence). Here the CDR3 DNA reads TGTGCCAGCAGTTCGGGGCTAGCGGGAGGAGGGGAGACCCAGTACTTC. It translates to CASSSGLAGGGETQYF.

The chain links TRBV18 to TRBJ2-7; unclear D gene. Germline assignment: CDR1 KGHSH and CDR2 LQKENI. The CDR3 is made up of 14 amino acids. V lost 0 bases, J lost 2 bases, and 8 bases lay in between. In DNA form, the CDR3 reads TGTGCCAGCTCACCACCGACAAATCCCTACGAGCAGTACTTC. It translates to CASSPPTNPYEQYF.

CDR3 sequence reads: CASSRDRVKPQHF. CDR3 nucleotide sequence: TGTGCCAGCAGCCGGGACAGGGTAAAGCCCCAGCATTTT. The J gene is TRBJ1-5, the V gene TRBV28, with 9 nucleotides matching TRBD1. The V and J ends lost 6 bases and 8 bases, in that order; junction bases with no gene match: 5. This CDR3 is 13 amino acids long. CDR1 MDHEN and CDR2 SYDVKM come from the germline V gene.